This TCR beta chain is drawn from a study of T-cell memory formation after mild COVID-19. The CDR3 is 14 amino acids. Looked up from germline, CDR1 is SGHAT and CDR2 is FQNNGV. V was pared by 1 base and J by 4 bases, with 4 bases of the junction left unmatched. Each CDR3 protein gets one entry after TCRdb re-called the 5' RACE reads with MiXCR. The data contain 500,000 to 550,000 distinct CDR3 sequences, roughly 21% of them singletons. The specimen sequenced was PBMCs or a T cell subset sorted from them (not recorded which). The chain recombines TRBV11-2 with TRBJ2-7; the match to TRBD1 covers 7 bases. The source is an adult woman who had mild COVID-19 (a few samples of this study predate the infection). Cell type and time point are not known. Here the CDR3 DNA reads TGTGCCAGCAGCTTAGCCCTGACAGGGTACGAGCAGTACTTC. The encoded protein is CASSLALTGYEQYF.